This T cell receptor (beta chain) was found in a study of T cell repertoires in cytomegalovirus infection. Study at large: TCR beta signatures that were public indicated CMV infection and matching HLA type.

Trimming removed 1 base from V and 5 bases from J, with 12 bases in between. This CDR3 has 15 amino acids. Germline values: CDR1 SGHTA, CDR2 FQGNSA. In this sample, this clonotype turned up many times. Its target is not known. TCRdb redid the calling of the reads with MiXCR, one entry per CDR3 protein. The table has some 350,000 distinct CDR3 sequences, roughly 34% seen once; the top ten hold approximately 13%. This TCR was sampled from a human donor in good health (CMV status not recorded). Some clones in this sample may be carry-over from other donors' samples. The chain is built from TRBV7-2 and TRBJ2-1; D is undetermined. This specimen was cultured PBMCs, taken from culture after CMV antigen stimulation. The CDR3 region has the DNA TGTGCCAGCAGCTTAGGAGTGGTCGCTGACAATGAGCAGTTCTTC. As protein: CASSLGVVADNEQFF.